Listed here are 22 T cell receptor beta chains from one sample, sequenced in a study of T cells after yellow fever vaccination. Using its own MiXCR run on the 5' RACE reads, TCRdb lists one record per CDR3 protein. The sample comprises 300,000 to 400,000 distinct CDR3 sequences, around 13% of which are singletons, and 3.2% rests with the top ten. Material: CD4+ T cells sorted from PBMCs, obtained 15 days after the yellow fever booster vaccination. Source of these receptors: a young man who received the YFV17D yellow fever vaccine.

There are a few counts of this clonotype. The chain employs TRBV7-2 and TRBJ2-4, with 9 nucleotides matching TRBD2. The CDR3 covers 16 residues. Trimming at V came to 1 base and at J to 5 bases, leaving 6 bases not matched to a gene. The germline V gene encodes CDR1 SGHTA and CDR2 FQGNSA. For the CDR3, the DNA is TGTGCCAGCAGCTTAGGCGGTAGCGGGGGCCAAAACATTCAGTACTTC. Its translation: CASSLGGSGGQNIQYF.

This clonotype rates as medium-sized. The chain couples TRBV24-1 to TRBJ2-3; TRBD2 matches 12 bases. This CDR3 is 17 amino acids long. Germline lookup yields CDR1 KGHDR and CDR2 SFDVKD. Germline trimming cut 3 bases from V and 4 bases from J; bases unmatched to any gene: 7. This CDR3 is CATSDPLGLAGADTQYF. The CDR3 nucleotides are TGTGCCACCAGTGATCCGTTGGGACTAGCGGGCGCAGATACGCAGTATTTT.

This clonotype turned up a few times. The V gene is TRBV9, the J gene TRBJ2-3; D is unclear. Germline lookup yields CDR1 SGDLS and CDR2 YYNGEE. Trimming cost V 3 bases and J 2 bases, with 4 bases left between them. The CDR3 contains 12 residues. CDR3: CASSEYTDTQYF. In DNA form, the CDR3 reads TGTGCCAGCAGCGAATACACAGATACGCAGTATTTT.

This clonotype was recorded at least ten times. The CDR3 DNA follows: TGTGCCAGCAGCCTCACTCAGGGGGGAAAACTGTTTTTT. It encodes CASSLTQGGKLFF. The V gene is TRBV12-3 or TRBV12-4, the J gene TRBJ1-4, with TRBD1 identical over 7 bases. Germline trimming cut 6 bases from V and 10 bases from J; bases unmatched to any gene: 8. CDR3 length: 13 residues.

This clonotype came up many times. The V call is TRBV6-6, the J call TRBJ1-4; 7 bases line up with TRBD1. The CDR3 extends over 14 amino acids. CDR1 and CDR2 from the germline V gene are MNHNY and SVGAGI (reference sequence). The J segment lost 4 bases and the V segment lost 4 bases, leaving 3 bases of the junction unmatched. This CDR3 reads CASSWNRGNEKLFF. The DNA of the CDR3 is TGTGCCAGCAGTTGGAACAGGGGTAATGAAAAACTGTTTTTT.

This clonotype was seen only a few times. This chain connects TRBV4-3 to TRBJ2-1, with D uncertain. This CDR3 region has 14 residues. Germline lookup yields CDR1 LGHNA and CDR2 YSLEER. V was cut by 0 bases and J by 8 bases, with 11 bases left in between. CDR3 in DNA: TGCGCCAGCAGCCAAGATGGCTTAGGTTATGAGCAGTTCTTC. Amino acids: CASSQDGLGYEQFF.

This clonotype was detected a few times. CDR3 nucleotide sequence: TGCGCCAGCACTTTGGCCGTAGTTAGAGATACGCAGTATTTT. It codes for CASTLAVVRDTQYF. The chain couples TRBV5-1 to TRBJ2-3; D gene unclear. CDR1 and CDR2 from the germline V gene are SGHRS and YFSETQ. There are 14 residues in the CDR3. The V gene lost 6 bases and the J gene lost 5 bases, with 16 bases spanning the gap.

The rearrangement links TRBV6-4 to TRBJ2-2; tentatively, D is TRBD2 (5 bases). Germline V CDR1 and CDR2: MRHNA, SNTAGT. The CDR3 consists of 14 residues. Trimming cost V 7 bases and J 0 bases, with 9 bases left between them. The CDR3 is CASKETTNTGELFF. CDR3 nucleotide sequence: TGTGCCAGCAAGGAGACTACGAACACCGGGGAGCTGTTTTTT.

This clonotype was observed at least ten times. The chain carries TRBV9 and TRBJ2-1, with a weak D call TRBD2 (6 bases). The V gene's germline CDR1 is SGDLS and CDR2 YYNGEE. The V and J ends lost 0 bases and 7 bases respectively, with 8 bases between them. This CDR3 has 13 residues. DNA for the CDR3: TGTGCCAGCAGCGTAGAACGGGGGAATGAGCAGTTCTTC. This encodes CASSVERGNEQFF.

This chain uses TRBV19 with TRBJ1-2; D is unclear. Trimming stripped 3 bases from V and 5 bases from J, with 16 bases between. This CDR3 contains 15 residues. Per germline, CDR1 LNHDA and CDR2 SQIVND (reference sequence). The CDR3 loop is CASSIFRSGGYGYTF. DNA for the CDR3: TGTGCCAGTAGTATTTTCCGGTCCGGAGGTTATGGCTACACCTTC.

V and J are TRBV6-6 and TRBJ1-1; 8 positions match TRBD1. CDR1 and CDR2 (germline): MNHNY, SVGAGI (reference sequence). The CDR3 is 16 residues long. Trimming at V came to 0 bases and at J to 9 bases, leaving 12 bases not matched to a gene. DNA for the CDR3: TGTGCCAGCAGTTACTCCCGACTCGGACAGGGATGGAAAGCTTTCTTT. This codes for CASSYSRLGQGWKAFF.

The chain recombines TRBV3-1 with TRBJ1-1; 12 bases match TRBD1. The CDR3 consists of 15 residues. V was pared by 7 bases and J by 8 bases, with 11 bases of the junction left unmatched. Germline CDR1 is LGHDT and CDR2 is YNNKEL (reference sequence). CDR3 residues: CASNPRDRGLGEAFF. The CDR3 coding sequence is TGTGCCAGCAACCCTCGGGACAGGGGGCTTGGGGAAGCTTTCTTT. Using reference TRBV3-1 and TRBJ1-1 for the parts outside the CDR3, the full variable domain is DTAVSQTPKYLVTQMGNDKSIKCEQNLGHDTMYWYKQDSKKFLKIMFSYNNKELIINETVPNRFSPKSPDKAHLNLHINSLELGDSAVYFCASNPRDRGLGEAFFGQGTRLTVV.

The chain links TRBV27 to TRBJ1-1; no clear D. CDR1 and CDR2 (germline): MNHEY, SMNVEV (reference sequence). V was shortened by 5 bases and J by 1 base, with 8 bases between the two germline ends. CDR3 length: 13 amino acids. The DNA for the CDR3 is TGTGCCAGCAGTAACTCGTGGAACACTGAAGCTTTCTTT. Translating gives CASSNSWNTEAFF.

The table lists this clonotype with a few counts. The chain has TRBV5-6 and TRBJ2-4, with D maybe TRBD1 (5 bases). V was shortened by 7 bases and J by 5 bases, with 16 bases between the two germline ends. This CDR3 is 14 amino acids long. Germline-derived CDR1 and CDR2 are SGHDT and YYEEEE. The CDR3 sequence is CASRQGSSQNIQYF. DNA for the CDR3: TGTGCCAGCCGGCAGGGCAGTTCCCAAAACATTCAGTACTTC.

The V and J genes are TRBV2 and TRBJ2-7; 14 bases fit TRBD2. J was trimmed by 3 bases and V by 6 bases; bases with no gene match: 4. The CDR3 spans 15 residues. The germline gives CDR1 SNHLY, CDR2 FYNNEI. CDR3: CASRDGTSGGYEQYF. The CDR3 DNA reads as TGTGCCAGCAGGGACGGGACTAGCGGGGGCTACGAGCAGTACTTC.

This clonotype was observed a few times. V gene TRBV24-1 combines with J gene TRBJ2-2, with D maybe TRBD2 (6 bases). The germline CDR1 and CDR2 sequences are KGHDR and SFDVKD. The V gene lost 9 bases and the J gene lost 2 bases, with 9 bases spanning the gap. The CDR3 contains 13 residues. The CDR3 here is CATAGPNTGELFF. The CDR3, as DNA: TGTGCCACCGCGGGGCCCAACACCGGGGAGCTGTTTTTT.

CDR3 protein: CASSGGGPYGYTF. Written as DNA, the CDR3 is TGTGCCAGCAGTGGAGGGGGTCCCTATGGCTACACCTTC. V and J are TRBV2 and TRBJ1-2, with D perhaps TRBD1 (6 bases). Between the trimmed V and J ends, which lost 4 bases and 4 bases, there was a span of 10 bases. CDR3 length: 13 amino acids. Germline V gene data show CDR1 as SNHLY and CDR2 as FYNNEI.

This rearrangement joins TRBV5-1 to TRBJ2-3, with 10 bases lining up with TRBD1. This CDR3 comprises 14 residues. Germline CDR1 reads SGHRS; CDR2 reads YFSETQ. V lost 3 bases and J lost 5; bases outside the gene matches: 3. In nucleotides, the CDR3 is TGCGCCAGCAGCTGGACAGGGGGGGAAGATACGCAGTATTTT. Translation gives CASSWTGGEDTQYF.

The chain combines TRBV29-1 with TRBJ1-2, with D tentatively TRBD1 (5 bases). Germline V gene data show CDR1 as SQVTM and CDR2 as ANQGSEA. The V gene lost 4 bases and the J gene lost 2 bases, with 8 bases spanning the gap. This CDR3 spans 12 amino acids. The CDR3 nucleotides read TGCAGCGTTGCCGACAGAAACTATGGCTACACCTTC. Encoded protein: CSVADRNYGYTF.

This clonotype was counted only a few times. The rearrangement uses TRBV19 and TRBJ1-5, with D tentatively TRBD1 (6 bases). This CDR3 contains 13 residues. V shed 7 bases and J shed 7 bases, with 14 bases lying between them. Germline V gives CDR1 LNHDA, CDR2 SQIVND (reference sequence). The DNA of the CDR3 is TGTGCCAGTATAGGCACAGGGAGGCAGCCCCAGCATTTT. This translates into CASIGTGRQPQHF.

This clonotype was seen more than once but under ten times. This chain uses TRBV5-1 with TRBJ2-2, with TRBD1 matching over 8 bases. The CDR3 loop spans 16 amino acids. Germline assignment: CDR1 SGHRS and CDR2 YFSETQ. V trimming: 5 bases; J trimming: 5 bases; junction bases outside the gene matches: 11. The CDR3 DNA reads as TGCGCCAGCAGGACCGGGACAGGATATTCAACCGGGGAGCTGTTTTTT. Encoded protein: CASRTGTGYSTGELFF.

In nucleotides, the CDR3 is TGCGCCAGCAGCTTGGCCGGCTCCCTCGGAGAGACCCAGTACTTC. It is translated as CASSLAGSLGETQYF. The chain is built from TRBV5-1 and TRBJ2-5, with no clear D. V was trimmed by 0 bases and J by 4 bases, leaving 13 bases between them. CDR1 is SGHRS and CDR2 is YFSETQ in the germline V gene. CDR3 size: 15 residues.